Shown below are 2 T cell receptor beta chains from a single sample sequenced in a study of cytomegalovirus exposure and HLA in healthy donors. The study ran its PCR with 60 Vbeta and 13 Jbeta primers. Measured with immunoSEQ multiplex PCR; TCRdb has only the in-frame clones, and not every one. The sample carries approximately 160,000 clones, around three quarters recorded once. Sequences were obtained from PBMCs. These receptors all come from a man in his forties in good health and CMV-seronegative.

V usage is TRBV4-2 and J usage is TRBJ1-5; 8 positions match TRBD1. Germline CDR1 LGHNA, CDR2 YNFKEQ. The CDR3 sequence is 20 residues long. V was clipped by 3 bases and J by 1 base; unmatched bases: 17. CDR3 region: CASSQFSTDREEKSNQPQHF. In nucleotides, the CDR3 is TGTGCCAGCAGCCAGTTCTCTACGGACAGGGAAGAGAAAAGCAATCAGCCCCAGCATTTT.

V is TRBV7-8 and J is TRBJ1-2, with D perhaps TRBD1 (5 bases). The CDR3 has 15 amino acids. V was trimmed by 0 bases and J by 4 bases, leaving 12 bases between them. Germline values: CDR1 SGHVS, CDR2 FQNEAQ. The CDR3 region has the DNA TGTGCCAGCAGCTTAGCTGTCAGGGCTGGCTATGGCTACACCTTC. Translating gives CASSLAVRAGYGYTF.